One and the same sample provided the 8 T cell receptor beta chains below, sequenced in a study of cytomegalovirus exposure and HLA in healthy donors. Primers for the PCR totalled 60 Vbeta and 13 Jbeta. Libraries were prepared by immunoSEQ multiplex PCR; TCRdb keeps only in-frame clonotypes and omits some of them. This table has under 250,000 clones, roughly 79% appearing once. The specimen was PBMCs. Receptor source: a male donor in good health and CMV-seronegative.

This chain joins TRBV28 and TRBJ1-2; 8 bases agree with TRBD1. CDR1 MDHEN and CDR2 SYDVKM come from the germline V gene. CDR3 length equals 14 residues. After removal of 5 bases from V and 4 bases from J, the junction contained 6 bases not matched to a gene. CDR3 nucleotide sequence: TGTGCCAGCAGTACCCAGGGGGCAGTCTATGGCTACACCTTC. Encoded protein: CASSTQGAVYGYTF.

The CDR3 sequence is CASSFSQGDSGGYTF. The CDR3 nucleotides are TGTGCCAGCAGTTTCTCGCAGGGGGATTCCGGCGGCTACACCTTC. This chain joins TRBV27 and TRBJ1-2; the match to TRBD1 covers 7 bases. Germline V CDR1 and CDR2: MNHEY, SMNVEV (reference sequence). Trimming removed 3 bases from V and 8 bases from J; junction bases left unmatched: 12. The CDR3 is 15 amino acids.

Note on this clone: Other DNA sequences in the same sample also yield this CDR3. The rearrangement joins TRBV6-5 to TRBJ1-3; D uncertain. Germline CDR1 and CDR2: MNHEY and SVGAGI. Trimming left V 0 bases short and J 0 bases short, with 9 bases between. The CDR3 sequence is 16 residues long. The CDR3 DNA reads TGTGCCAGCAGTTACTCGAGGGCGAGCTCTGGAAACACCATATATTTT. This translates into CASSYSRASSGNTIYF.

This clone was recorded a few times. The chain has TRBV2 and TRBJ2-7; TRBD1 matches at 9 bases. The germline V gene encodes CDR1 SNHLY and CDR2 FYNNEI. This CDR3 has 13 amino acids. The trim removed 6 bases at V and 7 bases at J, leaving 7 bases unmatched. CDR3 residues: CASSGTGLIEQYF. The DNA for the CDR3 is TGTGCCAGCAGCGGGACAGGGCTGATAGAGCAGTACTTC.

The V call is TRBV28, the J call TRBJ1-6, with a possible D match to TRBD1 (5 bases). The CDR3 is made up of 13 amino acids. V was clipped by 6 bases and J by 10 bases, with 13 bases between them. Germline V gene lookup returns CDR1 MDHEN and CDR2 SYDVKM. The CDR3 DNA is TGTGCCAGCAGCCCGGGGGGGTGGTCACCCCTCCACTTT. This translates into CASSPGGWSPLHF.

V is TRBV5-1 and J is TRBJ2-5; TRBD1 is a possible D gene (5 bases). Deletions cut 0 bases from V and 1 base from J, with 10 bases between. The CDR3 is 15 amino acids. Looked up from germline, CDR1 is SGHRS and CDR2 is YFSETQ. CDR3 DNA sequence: TGCGCCAGCAGCTTGGGGACAAGACCCCAAGAGACCCAGTACTTC. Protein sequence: CASSLGTRPQETQYF.

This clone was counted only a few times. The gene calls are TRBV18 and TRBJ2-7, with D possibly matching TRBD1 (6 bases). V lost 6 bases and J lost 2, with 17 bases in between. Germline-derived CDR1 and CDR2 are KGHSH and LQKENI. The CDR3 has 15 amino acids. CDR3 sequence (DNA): TGTGCCAGCTCCCCGCAGGGGCCTCCAGCCTACGAGCAGTACTTC. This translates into CASSPQGPPAYEQYF.

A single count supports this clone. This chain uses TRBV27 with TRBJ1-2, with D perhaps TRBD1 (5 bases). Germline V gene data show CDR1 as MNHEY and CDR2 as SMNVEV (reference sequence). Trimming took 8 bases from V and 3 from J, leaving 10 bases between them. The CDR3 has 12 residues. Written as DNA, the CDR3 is TGTGCCAGCGGGGGAGGGCACTATGGCTACACCTTC. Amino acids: CASGGGHYGYTF.